Below, 20 T cell receptor beta chains from the same sample are listed, as sequenced in a study of lymphopenia after photon versus proton radiotherapy. Sequenced by immunoSEQ multiplex PCR; TCRdb stores in-frame clones only, minus some. The table includes around 53,000 clones, over 70% detected once. The source material was peripheral blood, sampled from a patient treated with photon-based radiotherapy. These receptors were taken from a man aged 45-65 years with gastric cancer.

This clone was counted a single time. The rearrangement links TRBV5-1 to TRBJ2-5; the D is unclear. Looked up from germline, CDR1 is SGHRS and CDR2 is YFSETQ. V was shortened by 1 base and J by 5 bases, with 12 bases between the two germline ends. This CDR3 contains 14 residues. The CDR3 spells CASSLLVIGETQYF. CDR3 nucleotides: TGCGCCAGCAGCTTGCTAGTTATCGGTGAGACCCAGTACTTC. The full variable domain, its missing parts supplied by reference TRBV5-1 and TRBJ2-5, is KAGVTQTPRYLIKTRGQQVTLSCSPISGHRSVSWYQQTPGQGLQFLFEYFSETQRNKGNFPGRFSGRQFSNSRSEMNVSTLELGDSALYLCASSLLVIGETQYFGPGTRLLVL.

The CDR3 sequence: CATSRGPGQEDEAFF. The CDR3 DNA sequence: TGTGCCACCAGCAGAGGGCCGGGACAGGAGGATGAAGCTTTCTTT. This chain connects TRBV15 to TRBJ1-1, with TRBD1 identical over 8 bases. This CDR3 has 15 amino acids. The junction had 8 bases not matched to a gene; V was cut back by 1 base and J by 7 bases. Germline lookup yields CDR1 LNHNV and CDR2 YYDKDF (reference sequence). The full variable domain, its missing parts supplied by reference TRBV15 and TRBJ1-1, is DAMVIQNPRYQVTQFGKPVTLSCSQTLNHNVMYWYQQKSSQAPKLLFHYYDKDFNNEADTPDNFQSRRPNTSFCFLDIRSPGLGDTAMYLCATSRGPGQEDEAFFGQGTRLTVV.

This chain joins TRBV27 and TRBJ2-6, with D unclear. The germline V gene encodes CDR1 MNHEY and CDR2 SMNVEV (reference sequence). The CDR3 consists of 14 residues. Trimming cost V 7 bases and J 4 bases, with 11 bases left between them. The CDR3: CASTKWAGANVLTF. CDR3 DNA sequence: TGTGCCAGCACTAAATGGGCCGGGGCCAACGTCCTGACTTTC.

J is TRBJ2-7 and V is TRBV7-2; TRBD2 is a possible D gene (6 bases). This CDR3 spans 14 amino acids. V was clipped by 5 bases and J by 7 bases, with 18 bases between them. The V gene's germline CDR1 is SGHTA and CDR2 FQGNSA. CDR3 DNA: TGTGCCAGCAGCCCCTCGAGGGCCGCGGGGGAGCAGTACTTC. Amino acids: CASSPSRAAGEQYF.

This chain's CDR3 is CASSIASGDTQYF. Written as DNA, the CDR3 is TGTGCCAGTAGTATCGCTAGCGGAGATACGCAGTATTTT. J is TRBJ2-3 and V is TRBV19; TRBD2 matches at 7 bases. The V gene end was trimmed by 3 bases and the J gene end by 5 bases; junction bases not matched to a gene: 2. The germline V gene has CDR1 LNHDA and CDR2 SQIVND (reference sequence). The CDR3 contains 13 residues.

The genes are TRBV6-1 and TRBJ2-7; 9 positions match TRBD1. The germline CDR1 and CDR2 sequences are MNHNS and SASEGT. Trimming removed 6 bases from V and 5 bases from J; junction bases left unmatched: 11. The CDR3 totals 15 residues. The CDR3 loop is CASRERTGAGNEQYF. For the CDR3, the DNA is TGTGCCAGCAGGGAGCGGACAGGGGCGGGCAACGAGCAGTACTTC.

The chain couples TRBV4-1 to TRBJ2-1, with 13 bases identical to TRBD2. With V trimmed by 4 bases and J by 8 bases, 5 bases remained unmatched. Germline V gives CDR1 MGHRA, CDR2 YSYEKL. The CDR3 consists of 15 residues. Here the CDR3 reads CASSPYGLAGDEQFF. In DNA form, the CDR3 reads TGCGCCAGCAGCCCCTACGGACTAGCGGGAGATGAGCAGTTCTTC.

V usage is TRBV19 and J usage is TRBJ1-2; tentative D call: TRBD1 (6 bases). V was clipped by 3 bases and J by 4 bases, with 15 bases between them. The CDR3 totals 15 residues. Germline CDR1 is LNHDA and CDR2 is SQIVND (reference sequence). The DNA for the CDR3 is TGTGCCAGTAGTATCCGGGACACTAGTTTCTATGGCTACACCTTC. Translating gives CASSIRDTSFYGYTF.

The chain links TRBV25-1 to TRBJ2-5; no firm D call. The J call is in doubt because the DNA end fits TRBJ2-7 better. CDR1 and CDR2 from the germline V gene are MGHDK and SYGVNS. This CDR3 spans 13 amino acids. The CDR3 DNA is TGTGCCAGCAGAGAAGGGTCTGGCCACGAGCAGTACTTC. This codes for CASREGSGHEQYF.

The genes are TRBV7-2 and TRBJ2-7; D gene unclear. V lost 3 bases and J lost 6, with 12 bases in between. In germline, CDR1 is SGHTA, CDR2 FQGNSA. This CDR3 spans 13 amino acids. The CDR3 DNA reads as TGTGCCAGCAGCTTCGCCCTGCCTAGCGAGCAGTACTTC. Translated: CASSFALPSEQYF. Looking up the rest from reference TRBV7-2 and TRBJ2-7 gives the full variable domain: GAGVSQSPSNKVTEKGKDVELRCDPISGHTALYWYRQSLGQGLEFLIYFQGNSAPDKSGLPSDRFSAERTGGSVSTLTIQRTQQEDSAVYLCASSFALPSEQYFGPGTRLTVT.

A word on this clone: It is unclear where the CDR3 begins or ends on the DNA, so no DNA is shown, and the CDR3 is as TCRdb lists it. The V and J genes are TRBV7-3 and TRBJ2-1; TRBD1, the table's D call, lacks a check against the DNA. Germline CDR1 and CDR2: SGHTA and FQGTGA. The CDR3 sequence runs 13 residues, both termini included. The CDR3 protein is CASSWGPGTGKFF.

The chain recombines TRBV7-9 with TRBJ1-1; no firm D call. V was shortened by 6 bases and J by 5 bases, with 10 bases between the two germline ends. The CDR3 has 12 amino acids. The V gene's germline CDR1 is SEHNR and CDR2 FQNEAQ (reference sequence). The CDR3 nucleotides read TGTGCCAGCAGATCACCCGGGACTGAAGCTTTCTTT. As protein: CASRSPGTEAFF.

The gene calls are TRBV2 and TRBJ2-4; D remains unclear. The germline V and J ends were trimmed by 7 bases and 0 bases, with 10 bases remaining between them. Germline CDR1 is SNHLY and CDR2 is FYNNEI. The CDR3 sequence is 14 residues long. This chain's CDR3 is CASTYPLAKNIQYF. CDR3 bases: TGTGCCAGCACCTACCCCCTAGCCAAAAACATTCAGTACTTC.

The chain joins TRBV7-9 to TRBJ1-2, with TRBD1 identical over 8 bases. Unmatched junction bases numbered 8, after V lost 5 bases and J lost 6 bases. This CDR3 contains 14 residues. Germline-derived CDR1 and CDR2 are SEHNR and FQNEAQ (reference sequence). CDR3 sequence: CASSADRDLDGYTF. The CDR3 DNA is TGTGCCAGCAGCGCGGACAGGGACCTTGATGGCTACACCTTC.

This clone was counted a single time. The rearrangement uses TRBV30 and TRBJ2-3, with D perhaps matching TRBD2 (7 bases). V lost 0 bases, J lost 0 bases, and 10 bases lay in between. Germline V gene data show CDR1 as GTSNPN and CDR2 as SVGIG (reference sequence). The CDR3 is 15 amino acids. CDR3 sequence: CAWSVGGLSTDTQYF. As DNA, the CDR3 is TGTGCCTGGAGTGTGGGGGGGCTGAGCACAGATACGCAGTATTTT.

This sequence joins TRBV9 and TRBJ2-7; the D gene is possibly TRBD1 (6 bases). CDR1 and CDR2 (germline): SGDLS, YYNGEE. Trimming left V 0 bases short and J 7 bases short, with 14 bases between. The CDR3 totals 14 residues. The CDR3 is CASSVAPGAAEQYF. For the CDR3, the DNA is TGTGCCAGCAGCGTAGCCCCAGGGGCGGCGGAGCAGTACTTC.

This clone was recorded once. The chain combines TRBV6-5 with TRBJ1-2, with TRBD1 identical over 7 bases. The germline gives CDR1 MNHEY, CDR2 SVGAGI. V lost 6 bases and J lost 4; bases outside the gene matches: 8. The CDR3 totals 14 residues. The CDR3 DNA is TGTGCCAGCAGGGACACGGGACAGCCCTATGGCTACACCTTC. The encoded protein is CASRDTGQPYGYTF.

The chain is built from TRBV21-1 and TRBJ2-2; the DNA was not compared with TRBD1, the D call given in the table. TRBV21-1 is described as a pseudogene. There are 15 residues in the CDR3. CDR3 sequence reads: CASSKADRDTGELFF. CDR3 nucleotides: TGTGCCAGCAGCAAAGCAGACAGGGACACCGGGGAGCTGTTTTTT.

The chain carries TRBV15 and TRBJ2-1, with 14 bases aligning to TRBD2. The junction had 6 bases not matched to a gene; V was cut back by 0 bases and J by 8 bases. The CDR3 extends over 17 amino acids. Germline CDR1 LNHNV, CDR2 YYDKDF (reference sequence). DNA of the CDR3: TGTGCCACCAGCAGAGATCGGGGGACTAGCGGGGGCGATGAGCAGTTCTTC. Its protein is CATSRDRGTSGGDEQFF.

The chain combines TRBV6-5 with TRBJ1-5, with D possibly matching TRBD1 (5 bases). Germline-derived CDR1 and CDR2 are MNHEY and SVGAGI. The V end was cut by 4 bases, the J end by 7 bases, with 11 bases between. The CDR3 runs 13 residues. The CDR3 nucleotides read TGTGCCAGCAGTTTGACAGCCAACCAGCCCCAGCATTTT. As protein: CASSLTANQPQHF.